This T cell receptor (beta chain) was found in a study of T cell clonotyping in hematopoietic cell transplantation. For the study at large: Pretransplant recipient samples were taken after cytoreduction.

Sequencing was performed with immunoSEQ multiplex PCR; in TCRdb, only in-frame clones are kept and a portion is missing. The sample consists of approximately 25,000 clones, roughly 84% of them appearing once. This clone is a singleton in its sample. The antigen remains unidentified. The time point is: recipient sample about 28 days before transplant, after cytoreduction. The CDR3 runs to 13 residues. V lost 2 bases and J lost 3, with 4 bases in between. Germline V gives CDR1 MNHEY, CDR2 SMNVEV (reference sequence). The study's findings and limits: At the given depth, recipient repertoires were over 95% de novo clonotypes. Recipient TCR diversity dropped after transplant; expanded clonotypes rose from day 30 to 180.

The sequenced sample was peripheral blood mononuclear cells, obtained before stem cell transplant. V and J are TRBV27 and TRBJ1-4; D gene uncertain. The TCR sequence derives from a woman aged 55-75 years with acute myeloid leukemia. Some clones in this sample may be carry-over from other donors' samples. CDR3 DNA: TGTGCCAGCAGTTTAGGCCCTAATGAAAAACTGTTTTTT. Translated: CASSLGPNEKLFF.